The rows below give T cell receptor beta chains drawn from one sample of a study of blood T cell repertoires in COVID-19. This table comes from immunoSEQ multiplex PCR, and its TCRdb copy is limited to in-frame clones, with some not included. The sample includes almost 50,000 clones, 65% to 80% of them seen just once. The sample comprised peripheral blood. These receptors all stem from a man aged 65 to 79 with acute or convalescent COVID-19. The conserved cysteine and the conserved F or W are not part of the CDR3 here. The order of the fields is D gene, J gene, V gene, CDR3 protein. D genes are given only for firm matches.

TRBD2 | TRBJ2-5 | TRBV15 | ATSRDKGTSRFQETQY
. | TRBJ2-7 | TRBV10-3 | AISAQDASSIREQY
TRBD1 | TRBJ2-2 | TRBV6-6 | ASRGTGGKNTGELF
TRBD1 | TRBJ1-1 | TRBV19 | ASSQDRGTEAF
TRBD1 | TRBJ1-5 | TRBV5-1 | ASSPDRDGMLMDQPQH
TRBD2 | TRBJ2-7 | TRBV4-2 | ASSRESGRAHEQY
TRBD1 | TRBJ2-7 | TRBV4-2 | ASSQDLPGQASYEQY
TRBD1 | TRBJ1-2 | TRBV27 | ASSFGTGGPYGYT
. | TRBJ1-4 | TRBV2 | ASSFRGFNTANEKLF
TRBD1 | TRBJ1-2 | TRBV5-6 | ASSLVGGGGYT
. | TRBJ2-1 | TRBV1 | TSSQELAWNEQF
. | TRBJ1-1 | TRBV6-5 | ASTGNTEAF
TRBD1 | TRBJ2-1 | TRBV4-3 | ASSLGQGIHNEQF
. | TRBJ1-6 | TRBV19 | ASSKPQGYNSPLH
TRBD1 | TRBJ1-6 | TRBV7-6 | ASSLSAGGNSPLH
. | TRBJ2-3 | TRBV5-1 | ASSYRNTSTDTQY
TRBD1 | TRBJ2-6 | TRBV6-6 | ASRPGQGAGANVLT
TRBD1 | TRBJ1-2 | TRBV4-1 | ASSQPQGIEGYT
TRBD2 | TRBJ2-1 | TRBV12-5 | ASGSARGSGIGNEQF
TRBD1 | TRBJ2-2 | TRBV5-8 | ASRGQGSTGELF
. | TRBJ2-1 | TRBV11-2 | ASSRTQGQANEQF
. | TRBJ2-2 | TRBV11-2 | ASTPDRDSGELF
. | TRBJ1-6 | TRBV28 | ASSFDNSYNSPLH
. | TRBJ1-4 | TRBV27 | ASSTIYGKLF
TRBD1 | TRBJ1-6 | TRBV4-3 | ASSVHRGDNSPLH
TRBD1 | TRBJ2-7 | TRBV7-2 | ASSSRTGANEQY
TRBD2 | TRBJ2-3 | TRBV6-5 | ASSRSGSLGDTQY
. | TRBJ2-7 | TRBV2 | ASSVAGRAYEQY
. | TRBJ2-1 | TRBV6-4 | ASSACGMTRLHGNEQF
. | TRBJ1-2 | TRBV7-8 | ASSPLLNSLVYT
TRBD1 | TRBJ1-4 | TRBV19 | ASTRGTTNEKLF
TRBD1 | TRBJ2-7 | TRBV10-3 | AIRQGDPSLNKGQY
TRBD1 | TRBJ1-1 | TRBV6-2/TRBV6-3 | ASSRRTGGINTEAF
TRBD1 | TRBJ1-6 | TRBV6-6 | ASRKGQVDSPLH
TRBD1 | TRBJ1-2 | TRBV29-1 | SVGGQGNGYT